This T cell receptor (beta chain) was retrieved from a study of cytomegalovirus exposure and HLA in healthy donors. This PCR relied on a set of 60 Vbeta primers and 13 Jbeta primers. Generated by immunoSEQ multiplex PCR, the TCRdb table keeps only in-frame clones and is missing some. The table lists about 76,000 clones, around 70% of them singletons, with roughly 15% in the top ten. The study's findings and limits: Accurate predictions that matched the HLA-A and HLA-B alleles of most subjects were reportedly made from TCR beta sequences.

About this clone: Antigen: not known.

Germline V gene data show CDR1 as SGHDT and CDR2 as YYEEEE. V shed 1 base and J shed 7 bases, with 17 bases lying between them. The CDR3 consists of 16 residues. This sequence joins TRBV5-6 and TRBJ2-2; D gene unclear. The source is a woman in her thirties or forties in good health and CMV-seropositive. What was sequenced was PBMCs. CDR3 region: CASSLRLSLVRGELFF. The DNA of the CDR3 is TGTGCCAGCAGCTTGCGTTTGTCTCTCGTCCGCGGGGAGCTGTTTTTT.